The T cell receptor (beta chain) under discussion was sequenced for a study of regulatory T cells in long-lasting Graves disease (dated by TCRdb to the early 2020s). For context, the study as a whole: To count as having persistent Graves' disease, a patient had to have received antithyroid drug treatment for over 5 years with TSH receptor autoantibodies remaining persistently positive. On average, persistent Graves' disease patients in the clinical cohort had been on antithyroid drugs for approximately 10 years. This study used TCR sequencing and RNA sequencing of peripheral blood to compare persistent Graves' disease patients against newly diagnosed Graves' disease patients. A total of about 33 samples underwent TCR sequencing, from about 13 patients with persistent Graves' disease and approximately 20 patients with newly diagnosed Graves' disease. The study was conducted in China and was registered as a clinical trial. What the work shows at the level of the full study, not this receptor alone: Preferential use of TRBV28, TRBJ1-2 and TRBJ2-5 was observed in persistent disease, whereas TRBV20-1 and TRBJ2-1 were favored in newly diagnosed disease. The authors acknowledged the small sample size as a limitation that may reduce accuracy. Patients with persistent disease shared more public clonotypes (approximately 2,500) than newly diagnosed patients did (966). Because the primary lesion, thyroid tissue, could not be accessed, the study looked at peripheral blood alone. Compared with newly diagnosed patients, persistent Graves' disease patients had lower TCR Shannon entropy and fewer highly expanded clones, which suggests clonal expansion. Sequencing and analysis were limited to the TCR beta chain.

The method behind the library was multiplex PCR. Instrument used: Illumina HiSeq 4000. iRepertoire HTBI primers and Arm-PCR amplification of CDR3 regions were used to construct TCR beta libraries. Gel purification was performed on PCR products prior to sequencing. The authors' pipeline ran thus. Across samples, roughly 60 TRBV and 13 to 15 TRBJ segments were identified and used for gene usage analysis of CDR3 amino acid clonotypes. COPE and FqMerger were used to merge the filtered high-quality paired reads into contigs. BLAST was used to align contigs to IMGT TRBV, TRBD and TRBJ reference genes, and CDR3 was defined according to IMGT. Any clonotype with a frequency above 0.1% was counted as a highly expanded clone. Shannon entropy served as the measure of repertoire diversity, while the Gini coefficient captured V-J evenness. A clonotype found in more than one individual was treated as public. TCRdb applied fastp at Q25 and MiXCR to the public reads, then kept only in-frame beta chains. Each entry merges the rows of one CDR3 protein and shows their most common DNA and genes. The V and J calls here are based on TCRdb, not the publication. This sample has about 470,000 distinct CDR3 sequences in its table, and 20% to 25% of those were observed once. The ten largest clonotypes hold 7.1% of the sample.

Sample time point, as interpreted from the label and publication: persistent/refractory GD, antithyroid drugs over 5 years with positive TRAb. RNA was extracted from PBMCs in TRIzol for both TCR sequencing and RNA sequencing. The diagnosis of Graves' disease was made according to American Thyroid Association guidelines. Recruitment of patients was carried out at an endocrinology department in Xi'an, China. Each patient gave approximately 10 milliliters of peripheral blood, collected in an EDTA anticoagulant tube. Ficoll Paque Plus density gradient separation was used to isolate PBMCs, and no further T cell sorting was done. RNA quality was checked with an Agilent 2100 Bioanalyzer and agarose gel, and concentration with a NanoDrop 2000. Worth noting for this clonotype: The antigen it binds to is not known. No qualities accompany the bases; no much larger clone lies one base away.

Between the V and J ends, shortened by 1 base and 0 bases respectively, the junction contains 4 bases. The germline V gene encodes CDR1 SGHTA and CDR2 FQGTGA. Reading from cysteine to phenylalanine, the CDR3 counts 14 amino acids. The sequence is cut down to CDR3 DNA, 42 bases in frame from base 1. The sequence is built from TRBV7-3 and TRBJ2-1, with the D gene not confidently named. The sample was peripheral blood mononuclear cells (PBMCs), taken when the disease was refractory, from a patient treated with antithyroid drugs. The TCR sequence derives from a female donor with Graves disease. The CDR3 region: CASSLMGSYNEQFF. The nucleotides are TGTGCCAGCAGCTTAATGGGCTCCTACAATGAGCAGTTCTTC. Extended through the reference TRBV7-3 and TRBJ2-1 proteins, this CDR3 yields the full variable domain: GAGVSQTPSNKVTEKGKYVELRCDPISGHTALYWYRQSLGQGPEFLIYFQGTGAADDSGLPNDRFFAVRPEGSVSTLKIQRTERGDSAVYLCASSLMGSYNEQFFGPGTRLTVL.